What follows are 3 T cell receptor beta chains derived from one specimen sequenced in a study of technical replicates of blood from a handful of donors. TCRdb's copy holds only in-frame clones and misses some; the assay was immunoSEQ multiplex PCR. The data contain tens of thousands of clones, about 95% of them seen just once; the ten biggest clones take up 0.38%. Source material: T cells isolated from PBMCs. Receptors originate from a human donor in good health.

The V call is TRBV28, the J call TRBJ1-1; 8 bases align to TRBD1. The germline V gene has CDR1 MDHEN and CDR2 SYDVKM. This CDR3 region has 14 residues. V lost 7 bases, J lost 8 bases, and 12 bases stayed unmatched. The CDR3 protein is CASTLPQGAREAFF. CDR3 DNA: TGTGCCAGCACGCTACCCCAGGGGGCTAGGGAAGCTTTCTTT.

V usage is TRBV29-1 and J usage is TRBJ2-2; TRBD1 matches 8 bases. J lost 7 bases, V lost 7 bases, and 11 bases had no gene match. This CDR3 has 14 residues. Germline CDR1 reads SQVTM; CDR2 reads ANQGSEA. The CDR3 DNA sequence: TGCAGCGCCGCGGGCAGGGGGCGGATCGGGGAGCTGTTTTTT. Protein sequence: CSAAGRGRIGELFF.

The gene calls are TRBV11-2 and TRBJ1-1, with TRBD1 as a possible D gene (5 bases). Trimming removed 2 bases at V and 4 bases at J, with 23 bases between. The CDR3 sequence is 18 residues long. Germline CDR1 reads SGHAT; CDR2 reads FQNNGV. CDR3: CASSLMLLGALSGTEAFF. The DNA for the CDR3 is TGTGCCAGCAGCTTAATGCTGCTTGGGGCCCTTAGTGGCACTGAAGCTTTCTTT.